This TCR beta chain appears in the sequencing data of a study of read filtering for tumor transcriptome and immune sequencing. Overall study: Roughly 8 patients were R-ISS I, some 15 were R-ISS II, 7 were R-ISS III.

Molecular barcoded adaptors covering alpha/delta and beta/gamma chains were used on 400 ng RNA. TCRdb reprocessed the reads via MiXCR and lists one record per CDR3 protein. The sample consists of tens of thousands of distinct CDR3 sequences, under 20% of them appearing once. The table lists this clonotype with a few counts. This receptor was identified in a donor at least 40 years old with multiple myeloma. The sample consisted of a population of CD138-negative cells sorted from bone marrow.

The chain's CDR3 is CSAQGGGSMNTEAFF. The DNA for the CDR3 is TGCAGTGCCCAAGGGGGGGGCAGCATGAACACTGAAGCTTTCTTT. The rearrangement joins TRBV20-1 to TRBJ1-1, with D maybe TRBD1 (6 bases). Trimming took 6 bases from V and 0 from J, leaving 17 bases between them. Germline assignment: CDR1 DFQATT and CDR2 SNEGSKA (reference sequence). The CDR3 contains 15 residues.